Listed here are 32 T cell receptor beta chains from one sample, sequenced in a study of blood T cell repertoires in COVID-19. Clones were sequenced by immunoSEQ multiplex PCR, and TCRdb holds only the in-frame ones, with some missing. The sample lists hundreds of thousands of clones; around nine tenths were seen once. Input material: PBMCs or T cells enriched from blood (not recorded which). The receptors here all came from a woman aged 40 to 50 who had recovered from COVID-19.

This chain links TRBV9 with TRBJ2-5, with 7 bases identical to TRBD2. CDR3 length equals 14 residues. Germline-derived CDR1 and CDR2 are SGDLS and YYNGEE. Unmatched junction bases numbered 1, after V lost 2 bases and J lost 0 bases. The CDR3 protein is CASSVLADQETQYF. The CDR3 DNA reads TGTGCCAGCAGCGTCCTAGCGGACCAAGAGACCCAGTACTTC.

The chain employs TRBV6-2 or TRBV6-3 and TRBJ1-1; weak D call: TRBD1 (5 bases). The CDR3 is 15 amino acids. Per germline, CDR1 MNHEY and CDR2 SVGEGT. V gave up 5 bases and J gave up 1 base, with 14 bases separating them. CDR3 DNA: TGTGCCAGCAGTCCGGACACGACAGCGAACACTGAAGCTTTCTTT. Amino acids: CASSPDTTANTEAFF.

This chain links TRBV28 with TRBJ1-1; D uncertain. The CDR3 is made up of 14 amino acids. Germline values: CDR1 MDHEN, CDR2 SYDVKM. Trimming stripped 6 bases from V and 4 bases from J, with 15 bases between. CDR3 sequence (DNA): TGTGCCAGCAGGGGCCCCCCCGGAGGCACTGAAGCTTTCTTT. Encoded protein: CASRGPPGGTEAFF. The full variable domain, with the rest looked up from reference TRBV28 and TRBJ1-1, is DVKVTQSSRYLVKRTGEKVFLECVQDMDHENMFWYRQDPGLGLRLIYFSYDVKMKEKGDIPEGYSVSREKKERFSLILESASTNQTSMYLCASRGPPGGTEAFFGQGTRLTVV.

V gene TRBV6-2 or TRBV6-3 combines with J gene TRBJ2-1; 9 positions match TRBD2. The CDR3 totals 15 residues. Germline CDR1 reads MNHEY; CDR2 reads SVGEGT. V gave up 2 bases and J gave up 6 bases; unmatched junction bases: 5. CDR3 in amino acids: CASSYVGLAGNEQFF. The CDR3 DNA follows: TGTGCCAGCAGTTACGTGGGACTAGCAGGCAATGAGCAGTTCTTC.

V and J are TRBV5-3 and TRBJ2-3; D is uncertain. TRBV5-3 is flagged as an ORF with uncertain function. CDR3 length equals 13 residues. V gave up 3 bases and J gave up 8 bases, with 13 bases separating them. The CDR3 region is CARSSPKVATQYF. The DNA of the CDR3 is TGTGCCAGAAGCTCCCCCAAGGTAGCTACGCAGTATTTT.

The J gene is TRBJ2-3, the V gene TRBV18; 8 bases are a match to TRBD2. Germline V CDR1 and CDR2: KGHSH, LQKENI. This CDR3 spans 14 amino acids. J gave up 14 bases and V 8 bases, and 18 bases lay outside the gene matches. The CDR3 DNA follows: TGTGCCAGCACAATCAATTACGAGACTAGCGCCGCGTATTTT. It is translated as CASTINYETSAAYF. The full variable domain, with the rest looked up from reference TRBV18 and TRBJ2-3, is NAGVMQNPRHLVRRRGQEARLRCSPMKGHSHVYWYRQLPEEGLKFMVYLQKENIIDESGMPKERFSAEFPKEGPSILRIQQVVRGDSAAYFCASTINYETSAAYFGPGTRLTVL.

The genes are TRBV11-1 and TRBJ2-7; TRBD1 agrees at 9 bases. Germline V gene sequence: CDR1 SGHAT, CDR2 FQDESV (reference sequence). J gave up 3 bases and V 5 bases, and 5 bases lay outside the gene matches. The CDR3 is 14 residues long. Written as DNA, the CDR3 is TGTGCCAGCAGCCCCGGGACAGGGCTCTACGAGCAGTACTTC. Translation: CASSPGTGLYEQYF.

This clone occurred a few times. The chain joins TRBV2 to TRBJ1-6; possibly TRBD1 for D (5 bases). The germline V and J ends were trimmed by 10 bases and 10 bases, with 29 bases remaining between them. CDR1 is SNHLY and CDR2 is FYNNEI in the germline V gene. The CDR3 has 17 residues. Here the CDR3 reads CAKSNSPGPLGTSPLHF. The CDR3 DNA sequence: TGTGCCAAATCTAACTCCCCAGGGCCCCTGGGCACGTCACCCCTCCACTTT.

The chain is built from TRBV19 and TRBJ1-1; 8 positions agree with TRBD1. CDR1 is LNHDA, CDR2 SQIVND, per germline (reference sequence). The ends lost 7 bases at V and 6 bases at J; junction bases unmatched: 7. This CDR3 has 13 residues. The CDR3: CASKARGLAEAFF. The DNA for the CDR3 is TGTGCCAGTAAGGCCAGGGGGCTTGCTGAAGCTTTCTTT.

The chain carries TRBV7-2 and TRBJ2-1; 7 positions agree with TRBD2. CDR1 and CDR2 (germline): SGHTA, FQGNSA. Trimming removed 0 bases from V and 8 bases from J; junction bases left unmatched: 10. There are 16 residues in the CDR3. In DNA, the CDR3 is TGTGCCAGCAGCTTAGCGGGTGGCGGGAGTCCTCATGAGCAGTTCTTC. It yields the protein CASSLAGGGSPHEQFF.

The chain uses TRBV13 and TRBJ2-5; TRBD2 agrees at 9 bases. Germline V gives CDR1 PRHDT, CDR2 FYEKMQ (reference sequence). The CDR3 is 14 residues long. The ends lost 7 bases at V and 2 bases at J; junction bases unmatched: 5. Written as DNA, the CDR3 is TGTGCCAGCACCTCTGGACTAGCGCAAGAGACCCAGTACTTC. Amino acids: CASTSGLAQETQYF.

This clone occurred once. This chain joins TRBV7-9 and TRBJ2-3, with 8 positions matching TRBD2. Trimming took 5 bases from V and 7 from J; bases not matched to a gene: 11. From germline, CDR1 is SEHNR and CDR2 FQNEAQ (reference sequence). This CDR3 comprises 15 residues. CDR3 region: CASSDNSGRGNTQYF. In nucleotides, the CDR3 is TGTGCCAGCAGCGACAACAGCGGGAGAGGTAATACGCAGTATTTT.

The chain joins TRBV4-3 to TRBJ2-7, with 7 bases aligning to TRBD2. V gave up 4 bases and J gave up 3 bases; unmatched junction bases: 15. The CDR3 loop spans 17 amino acids. CDR1 LGHNA and CDR2 YSLEER come from the germline V gene. In nucleotides, the CDR3 is TGCGCCAGCAGCCTGAGACTCGGGAGCGGGGCCCTCTACGAGCAGTACTTC. This translates into CASSLRLGSGALYEQYF.

The chain has TRBV5-8 and TRBJ2-1; TRBD1 is a possible D gene (5 bases). Germline CDR1 and CDR2: SGHTS and YDEGEE. With 4 bases removed from V and 12 bases from J, the gap between germline ends came to 14 bases. The CDR3 is made up of 12 amino acids. In DNA form, the CDR3 reads TGTGCCAGCAGCCCCTCAGGGTGGCGGCAGTTCTTC. Its translation: CASSPSGWRQFF.

The chain recombines TRBV5-6 with TRBJ2-1; D is unresolved. Germline V gene data show CDR1 as SGHDT and CDR2 as YYEEEE. V was clipped by 0 bases and J by 0 bases, with 13 bases between them. The CDR3 consists of 17 residues. DNA for the CDR3: TGTGCCAGCAGCTTGGTCGGCAGGTGGCGCTCCTACAATGAGCAGTTCTTC. Its protein is CASSLVGRWRSYNEQFF.

This clone came up a few times. The gene calls are TRBV29-1 and TRBJ1-2; TRBD1 might be the D (6 bases). V lost 3 bases, J lost 5 bases, and 16 bases lay in between. Germline V gene sequence: CDR1 SQVTM, CDR2 ANQGSEA. The CDR3 has 14 amino acids. CDR3 in amino acids: CSVDNPGQRYGYTF. The CDR3 DNA sequence: TGCAGCGTTGATAACCCTGGACAGCGGTATGGCTACACCTTC.

This chain links TRBV5-5 with TRBJ1-6, with 9 bases identical to TRBD1. Germline CDR1 SGHKS, CDR2 YYEKEE (reference sequence). After removal of 5 bases from V and 10 bases from J, the junction contained 7 bases not matched to a gene. There are 14 residues in the CDR3. The CDR3 loop is CASSFDRGGSPLHF. DNA for the CDR3: TGTGCCAGCAGTTTTGACAGGGGGGGCTCACCCCTCCACTTT.

The rearrangement joins TRBV24-1 to TRBJ1-4, with 9 positions matching TRBD1. After removal of 4 bases from V and 6 bases from J, the junction contained 2 bases not matched to a gene. This CDR3 region has 14 residues. Germline V gene lookup returns CDR1 KGHDR and CDR2 SFDVKD. The CDR3 DNA is TGTGCCACCAGTGAGGGGGACAGGGATGAAAAACTGTTTTTT. This gives the protein CATSEGDRDEKLFF.

This chain uses TRBV11-2 with TRBJ2-7; 7 bases fit TRBD2. Germline CDR1 SGHAT, CDR2 FQNNGV. The CDR3 has 16 amino acids. Trimming removed 5 bases from V and 0 bases from J; junction bases left unmatched: 10. The CDR3 DNA sequence: TGTGCCAGCAGCCAAGGGCTAGCGGAACTCTCCTACGAGCAGTACTTC. It yields the protein CASSQGLAELSYEQYF.

This clone has a handful of counts. The chain couples TRBV5-1 to TRBJ2-3; tentative D call: TRBD2 (6 bases). The length of the CDR3 is 14 residues. Germline lookup yields CDR1 SGHRS and CDR2 YFSETQ. V gave up 0 bases and J gave up 1 base, with 6 bases separating them. The DNA of the CDR3 is TGCGCCAGCAGCTTGGCGGGAGGCACAGATACGCAGTATTTT. Translated: CASSLAGGTDTQYF.

The chain combines TRBV4-3 with TRBJ1-1, with D tentatively TRBD1 (5 bases). This CDR3 is 16 amino acids long. V shed 0 bases and J shed 6 bases, with 17 bases lying between them. Germline values: CDR1 LGHNA, CDR2 YSLEER. As DNA, the CDR3 is TGCGCCAGCAGCCAAGATTGGCAGGGCCAAACATCTGAAGCTTTCTTT. Encoded protein: CASSQDWQGQTSEAFF.

The genes are TRBV7-3 and TRBJ2-3, with TRBD2 matching 10 bases. This CDR3 has 16 amino acids. The V gene's germline CDR1 is SGHTA and CDR2 FQGTGA. The V gene end was trimmed by 3 bases and the J gene end by 1 base; junction bases not matched to a gene: 4. The CDR3 bases are TGTGCCAGCAGCTTCCTTACTAGCGGGGGCACAGATACGCAGTATTTT. Amino acids: CASSFLTSGGTDTQYF.

This chain joins TRBV6-1 and TRBJ1-4; weak D call: TRBD1 (5 bases). This CDR3 comprises 15 residues. Germline CDR1 reads MNHNS; CDR2 reads SASEGT. V was trimmed by 3 bases and J by 5 bases, leaving 13 bases between them. The CDR3 DNA reads as TGTGCCAGCAGTGATAACAGTGGGGGGAATGAAAAACTGTTTTTT. As protein: CASSDNSGGNEKLFF.

The chain has TRBV18 and TRBJ1-2; no firm D call. There are 15 residues in the CDR3. Germline CDR1 is KGHSH and CDR2 is LQKENI. Deletions cut 4 bases from V and 4 bases from J, with 16 bases between. The CDR3 DNA reads as TGTGCCAGCTCACGGGAGGGTCAGACCCCCTATGGCTACACCTTC. Translating gives CASSREGQTPYGYTF.

The CDR3 bases are TGCGCCAGCAGCCAAGACGGGACAGGGGGGCAGTACTTC. This codes for CASSQDGTGGQYF. The chain joins TRBV4-1 to TRBJ2-7; 11 nucleotides line up with TRBD1. This CDR3 spans 13 amino acids. V lost 0 bases to trimming and J lost 9 bases; unmatched junction nucleotides: 1. The V gene's germline CDR1 is MGHRA and CDR2 YSYEKL.

This clone was detected only once. The gene calls are TRBV2 and TRBJ1-6; 8 bases map to TRBD1. From germline, CDR1 is SNHLY and CDR2 FYNNEI. V was clipped by 5 bases and J by 6 bases; unmatched bases: 9. There are 16 residues in the CDR3. CDR3 DNA: TGTGCCAGCAGTCGACTAGGGACAGGACTTAATTCACCCCTCCACTTT. Protein product: CASSRLGTGLNSPLHF.

The rearrangement uses TRBV29-1 and TRBJ2-5; maybe TRBD1 (6 bases). V gave up 7 bases and J gave up 6 bases, with 15 bases separating them. The CDR3 consists of 12 residues. Germline loops: CDR1 SQVTM, CDR2 ANQGSEA. CDR3 residues: CSAFQGMQTQYF. CDR3 DNA: TGCAGCGCTTTCCAGGGGATGCAGACCCAGTACTTC.

This clone was seen a handful of times. The chain couples TRBV4-2 to TRBJ2-7; TRBD1 aligns across 8 bases. Germline trimming cut 1 base from V and 4 bases from J; bases unmatched to any gene: 3. Germline CDR1 LGHNA, CDR2 YNFKEQ. The CDR3 spans 14 residues. CDR3 nucleotide sequence: TGTGCCAGCAGCCAAGCAGGGGGCGTTTACGAGCAGTACTTC. It specifies CASSQAGGVYEQYF.

The rearrangement joins TRBV5-5 to TRBJ2-7; the match to TRBD1 covers 11 bases. The CDR3 totals 15 residues. V shed 6 bases, J shed 5 bases, and the junction held 10 bases outside the gene matches. The germline V gene has CDR1 SGHKS and CDR2 YYEKEE (reference sequence). The CDR3 nucleotides are TGTGCCAGCAACCCGCGGACGGGACAGGGGGACGAGCAGTACTTC. Protein sequence: CASNPRTGQGDEQYF. The whole variable domain, remainder taken from reference TRBV5-5 and TRBJ2-7, is DAGVTQSPTHLIKTRGQQVTLRCSPISGHKSVSWYQQVLGQGPQFIFQYYEKEERGRGNFPDRFSARQFPNYSSELNVNALLLGDSALYLCASNPRTGQGDEQYFGPGTRLTVT.

This chain uses TRBV5-1 with TRBJ2-7; the match to TRBD1 covers 7 bases. The germline CDR1 and CDR2 sequences are SGHRS and YFSETQ. This CDR3 contains 17 residues. The V segment lost 0 bases and the J segment 6 bases; nucleotides outside the gene matches: 15. CDR3 amino acids: CASSLGEPNRGLGEQYF. As DNA, the CDR3 is TGCGCCAGCAGCTTGGGGGAACCAAACAGGGGATTGGGCGAGCAGTACTTC. The whole variable domain, remainder taken from reference TRBV5-1 and TRBJ2-7, is KAGVTQTPRYLIKTRGQQVTLSCSPISGHRSVSWYQQTPGQGLQFLFEYFSETQRNKGNFPGRFSGRQFSNSRSEMNVSTLELGDSALYLCASSLGEPNRGLGEQYFGPGTRLTVT.

The chain is built from TRBV20-1 and TRBJ1-1, with D uncertain. In germline, CDR1 is DFQATT, CDR2 SNEGSKA (reference sequence). V lost 3 bases and J lost 10, with 9 bases in between. The CDR3 runs to 10 residues. The CDR3 protein is CSASQRGAFF. The DNA for the CDR3 is TGCAGTGCTAGCCAGCGAGGAGCTTTCTTT.

The chain has TRBV4-2 and TRBJ2-5; possible D gene TRBD1, 6 bases. With 3 bases removed from V and 1 base from J, the gap between germline ends came to 24 bases. Germline CDR1 and CDR2: LGHNA and YNFKEQ. The CDR3 has 19 amino acids. This chain's CDR3 is CASSHHTTPPRDTQETQYF. DNA of the CDR3: TGTGCCAGCAGCCATCACACGACACCACCCAGGGACACCCAAGAGACCCAGTACTTC.